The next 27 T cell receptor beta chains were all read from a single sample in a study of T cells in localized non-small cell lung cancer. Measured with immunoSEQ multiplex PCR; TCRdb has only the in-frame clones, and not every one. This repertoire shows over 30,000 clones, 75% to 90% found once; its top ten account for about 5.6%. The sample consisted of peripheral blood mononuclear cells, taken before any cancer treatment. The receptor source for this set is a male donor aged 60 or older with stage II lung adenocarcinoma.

The CDR3 nucleotides read TGCGCCAGCCGACCCGGAGGAAGCGGAGTCTACAATGAGCAGTTCTTC. Translated: CASRPGGSGVYNEQFF. The rearrangement joins TRBV5-1 to TRBJ2-1; a possible D gene is TRBD2 (5 bases). V lost 7 bases to trimming and J lost 3 bases, with 20 bases between them. The CDR3 totals 16 residues. Germline V gives CDR1 SGHRS, CDR2 YFSETQ.

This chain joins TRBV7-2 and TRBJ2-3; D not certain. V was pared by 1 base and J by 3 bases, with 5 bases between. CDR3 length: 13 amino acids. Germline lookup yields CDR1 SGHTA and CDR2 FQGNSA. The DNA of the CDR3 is TGTGCCAGCAGCTTAGGGGTAACAGATACGCAGTATTTT. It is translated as CASSLGVTDTQYF.

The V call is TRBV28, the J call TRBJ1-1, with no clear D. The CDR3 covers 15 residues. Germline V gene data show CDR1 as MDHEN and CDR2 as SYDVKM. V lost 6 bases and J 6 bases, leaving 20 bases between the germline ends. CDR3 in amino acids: CASRLPREDSPEAFF. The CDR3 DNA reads TGTGCCAGCAGGCTCCCCCGAGAGGATTCACCTGAAGCTTTCTTT.

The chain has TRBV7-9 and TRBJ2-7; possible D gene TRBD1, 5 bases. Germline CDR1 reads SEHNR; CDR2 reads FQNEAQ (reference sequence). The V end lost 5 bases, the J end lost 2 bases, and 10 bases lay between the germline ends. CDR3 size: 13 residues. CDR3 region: CASSDDSPYEQYF. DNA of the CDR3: TGTGCCAGCAGCGACGACAGTCCCTACGAGCAGTACTTC.

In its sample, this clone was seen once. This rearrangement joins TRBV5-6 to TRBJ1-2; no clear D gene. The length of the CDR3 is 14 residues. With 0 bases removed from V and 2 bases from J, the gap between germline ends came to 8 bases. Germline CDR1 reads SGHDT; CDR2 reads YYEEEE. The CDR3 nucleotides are TGTGCCAGCAGCTTGGCCCGCAGGAACTATGGCTACACCTTC. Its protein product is CASSLARRNYGYTF.

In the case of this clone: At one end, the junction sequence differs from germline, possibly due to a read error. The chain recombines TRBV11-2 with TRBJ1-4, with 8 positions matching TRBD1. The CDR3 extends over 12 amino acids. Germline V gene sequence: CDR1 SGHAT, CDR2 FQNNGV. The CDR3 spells CASSPIGGQVSF. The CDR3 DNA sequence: TGTGCCAGCAGCCCAATAGGGGGACAGGTGTCTTTT. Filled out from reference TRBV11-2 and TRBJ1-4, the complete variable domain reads EAGVAQSPRYKIIEKRQSVAFWCNPISGHATLYWYQQILGQGPKLLIQFQNNGVVDDSQLPKDRFSAERLKGVDSTLKIQPAKLEDSAVYLCASSPIGGQVSFGSGTQLSVL.

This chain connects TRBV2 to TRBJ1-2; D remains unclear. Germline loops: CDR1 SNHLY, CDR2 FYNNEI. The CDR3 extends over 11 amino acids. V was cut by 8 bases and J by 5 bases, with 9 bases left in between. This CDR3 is CASAREYGYTF. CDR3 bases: TGTGCCAGCGCGCGGGAATATGGCTACACCTTC.

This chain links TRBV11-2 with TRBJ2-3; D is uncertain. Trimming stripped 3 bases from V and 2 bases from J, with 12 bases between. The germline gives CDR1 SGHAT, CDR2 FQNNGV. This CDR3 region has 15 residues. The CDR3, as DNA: TGTGCCAGCAGCTTGAATGTAGGATCCACAGATACGCAGTATTTT. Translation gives CASSLNVGSTDTQYF.

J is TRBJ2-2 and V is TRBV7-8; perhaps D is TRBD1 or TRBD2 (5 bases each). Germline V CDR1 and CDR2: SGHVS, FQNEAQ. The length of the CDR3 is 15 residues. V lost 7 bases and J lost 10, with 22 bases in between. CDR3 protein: CASIPWGNGKEELFF. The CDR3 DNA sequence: TGTGCCAGCATCCCCTGGGGGAACGGAAAAGAGGAGCTGTTTTTT.

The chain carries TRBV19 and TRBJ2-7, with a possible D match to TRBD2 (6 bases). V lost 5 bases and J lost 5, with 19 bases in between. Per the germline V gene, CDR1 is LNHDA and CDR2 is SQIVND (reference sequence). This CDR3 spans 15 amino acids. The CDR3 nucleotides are TGTGCCAGTAGTTATTTAGGCGGGACGAAGAACGAGCAGTACTTC. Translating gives CASSYLGGTKNEQYF.

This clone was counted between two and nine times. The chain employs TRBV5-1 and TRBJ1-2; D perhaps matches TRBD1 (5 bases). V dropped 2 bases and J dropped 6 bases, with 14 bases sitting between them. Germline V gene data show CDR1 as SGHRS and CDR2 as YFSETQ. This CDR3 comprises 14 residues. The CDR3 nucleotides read TGCGCCAGCAGCTTAGCGACGAGGGGTCATGGCTACACCTTC. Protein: CASSLATRGHGYTF.

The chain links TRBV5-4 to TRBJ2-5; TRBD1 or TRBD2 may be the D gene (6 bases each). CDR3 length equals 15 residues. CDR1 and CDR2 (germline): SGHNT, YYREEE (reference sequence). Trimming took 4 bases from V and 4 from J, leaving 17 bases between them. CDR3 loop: CASSLGGRGSETQYF. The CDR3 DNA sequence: TGTGCCAGCAGCCTGGGGGGCAGGGGCTCAGAGACCCAGTACTTC.

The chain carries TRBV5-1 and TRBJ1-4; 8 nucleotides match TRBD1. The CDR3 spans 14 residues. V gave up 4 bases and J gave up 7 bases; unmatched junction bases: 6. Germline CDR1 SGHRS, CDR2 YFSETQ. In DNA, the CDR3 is TGCGCCAGCAGCCCCGGGACAGGCGGTGAAAAACTGTTTTTT. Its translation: CASSPGTGGEKLFF. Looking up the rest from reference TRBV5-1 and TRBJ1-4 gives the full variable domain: KAGVTQTPRYLIKTRGQQVTLSCSPISGHRSVSWYQQTPGQGLQFLFEYFSETQRNKGNFPGRFSGRQFSNSRSEMNVSTLELGDSALYLCASSPGTGGEKLFFGSGTQLSVL.

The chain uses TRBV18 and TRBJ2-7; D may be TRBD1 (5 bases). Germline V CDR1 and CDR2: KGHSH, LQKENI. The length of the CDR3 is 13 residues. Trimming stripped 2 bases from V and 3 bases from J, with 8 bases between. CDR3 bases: TGTGCCAGCTCACCAGACAGCAACTACGAGCAGTACTTC. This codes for CASSPDSNYEQYF.

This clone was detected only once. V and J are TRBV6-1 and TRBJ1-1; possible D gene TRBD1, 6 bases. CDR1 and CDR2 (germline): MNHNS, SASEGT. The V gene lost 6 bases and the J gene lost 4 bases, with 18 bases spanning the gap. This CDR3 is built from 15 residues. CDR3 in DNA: TGTGCCAGCAGGGGACACCCTACAGGGATCACTGAAGCTTTCTTT. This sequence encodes CASRGHPTGITEAFF.

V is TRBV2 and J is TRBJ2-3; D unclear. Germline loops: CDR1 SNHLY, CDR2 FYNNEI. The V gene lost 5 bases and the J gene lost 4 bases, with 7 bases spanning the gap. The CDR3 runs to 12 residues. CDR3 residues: CASSPESDTQYF. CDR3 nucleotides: TGTGCCAGCAGTCCAGAGTCAGATACGCAGTATTTT.

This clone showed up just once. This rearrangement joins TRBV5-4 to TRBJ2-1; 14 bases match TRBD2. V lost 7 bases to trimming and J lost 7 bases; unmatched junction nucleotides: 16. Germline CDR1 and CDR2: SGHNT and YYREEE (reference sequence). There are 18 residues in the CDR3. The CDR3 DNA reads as TGTGCCAGCTTACAGACTAGCGGGAGGGCCGGGGCCTTGAATGAGCAGTTCTTC. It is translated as CASLQTSGRAGALNEQFF.

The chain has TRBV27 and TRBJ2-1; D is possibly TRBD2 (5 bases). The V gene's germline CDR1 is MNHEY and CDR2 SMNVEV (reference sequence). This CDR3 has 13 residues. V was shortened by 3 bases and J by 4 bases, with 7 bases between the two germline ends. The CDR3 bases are TGTGCCAGCAGTTTCGGACTTTACAATGAGCAGTTCTTC. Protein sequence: CASSFGLYNEQFF.

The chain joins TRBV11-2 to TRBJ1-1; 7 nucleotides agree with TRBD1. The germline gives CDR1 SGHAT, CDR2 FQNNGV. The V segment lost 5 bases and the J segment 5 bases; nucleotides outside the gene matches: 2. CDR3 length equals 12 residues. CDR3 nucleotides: TGTGCCAGCAGCCTCAGGGGGACTGAAGCTTTCTTT. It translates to CASSLRGTEAFF.

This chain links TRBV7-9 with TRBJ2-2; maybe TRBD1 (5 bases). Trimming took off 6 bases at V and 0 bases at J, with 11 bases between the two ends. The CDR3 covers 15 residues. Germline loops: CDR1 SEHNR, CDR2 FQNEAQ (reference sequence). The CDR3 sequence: CASRQSGSNTGELFF. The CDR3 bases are TGTGCCAGCAGACAGTCAGGGTCGAACACCGGGGAGCTGTTTTTT.

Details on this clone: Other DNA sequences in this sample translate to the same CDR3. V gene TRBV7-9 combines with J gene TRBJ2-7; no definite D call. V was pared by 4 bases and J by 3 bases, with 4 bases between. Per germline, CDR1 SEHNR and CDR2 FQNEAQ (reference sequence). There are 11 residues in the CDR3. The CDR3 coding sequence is TGTGCCAGCAGCTCTATCTACGAGCAGTACTTC. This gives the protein CASSSIYEQYF.

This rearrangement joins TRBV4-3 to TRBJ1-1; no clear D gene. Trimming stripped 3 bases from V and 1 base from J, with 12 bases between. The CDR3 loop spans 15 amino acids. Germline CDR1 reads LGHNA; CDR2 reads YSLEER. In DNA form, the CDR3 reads TGCGCCAGCAGCCAGGCCCAAGGGAGGAACACTGAAGCTTTCTTT. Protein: CASSQAQGRNTEAFF.

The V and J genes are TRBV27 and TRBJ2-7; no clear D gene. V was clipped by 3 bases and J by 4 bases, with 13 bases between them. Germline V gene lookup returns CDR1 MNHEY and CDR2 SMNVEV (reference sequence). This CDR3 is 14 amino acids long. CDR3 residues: CASSFHGRVYEQYF. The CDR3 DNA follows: TGTGCCAGCAGTTTCCACGGGCGCGTATACGAGCAGTACTTC.

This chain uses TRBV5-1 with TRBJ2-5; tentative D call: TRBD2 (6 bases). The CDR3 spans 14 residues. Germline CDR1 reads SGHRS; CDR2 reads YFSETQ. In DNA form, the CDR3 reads TGCGTCTCCTCCCCATCGGGCGGGACGGAGACCCAGTACTTC. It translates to CVSSPSGGTETQYF.

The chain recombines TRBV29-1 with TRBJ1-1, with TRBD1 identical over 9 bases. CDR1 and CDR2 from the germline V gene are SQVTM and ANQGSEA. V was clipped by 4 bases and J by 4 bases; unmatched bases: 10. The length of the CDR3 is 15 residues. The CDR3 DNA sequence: TGCAGCGTTGCTCAAACAGGGGGCGGGGGCACTGAAGCTTTCTTT. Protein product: CSVAQTGGGGTEAFF.

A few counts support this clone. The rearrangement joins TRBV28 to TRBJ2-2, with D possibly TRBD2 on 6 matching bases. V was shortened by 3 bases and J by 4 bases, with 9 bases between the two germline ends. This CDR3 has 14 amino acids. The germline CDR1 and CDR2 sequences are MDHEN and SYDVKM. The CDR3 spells CASSFRGLTGELFF. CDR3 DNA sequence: TGTGCCAGCAGTTTCCGGGGACTCACCGGGGAGCTGTTTTTT.

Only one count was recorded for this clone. CDR3: CASSIGTTSSEQYF. CDR3 DNA sequence: TGCGCCAGCAGCATCGGGACTACCTCGTCCGAGCAGTACTTC. The V call is TRBV5-1, the J call TRBJ2-7, with 7 bases fitting TRBD2. Looked up from germline, CDR1 is SGHRS and CDR2 is YFSETQ. The CDR3 has 14 amino acids. V dropped 4 bases and J dropped 6; count of bases not matched to a gene: 10.